A single sample gave rise to the 27 T cell receptor beta chains below, sequenced in a study of T cell responses to AZD1222 COVID-19 vaccine. Data came from immunoSEQ multiplex PCR; TCRdb stores just in-frame clones and leaves some out. Among some 150,000 clones listed, around 90% were seen once. The material sequenced was peripheral blood, taken 28 days after the second AZD1222 dose. These receptors all stem from an adult who received the AZD1222 COVID-19 vaccine.

This sequence joins TRBV3-1 (or the pseudogene TRBV3-2) and TRBJ1-2; the match to TRBD1 covers 10 bases. J was trimmed by 8 bases and V by 3 bases; bases with no gene match: 9. The CDR3 length is 15 residues. Germline loops: CDR1 LGHDT, CDR2 YNNKEL (reference sequence). This chain's CDR3 is CASSQLTGGSGGYTF. The DNA of the CDR3 is TGTGCCAGCAGCCAGCTGACAGGGGGCTCGGGAGGCTACACCTTC.

This clone was recorded only once. The chain joins TRBV2 to TRBJ1-2, with a tentative D call TRBD1 (5 bases). The V end lost 4 bases, the J end lost 13 bases, and 16 bases lay between the germline ends. The CDR3 runs 12 residues. In germline, CDR1 is SNHLY, CDR2 FYNNEI. In DNA, the CDR3 is TGTGCCAGCAGTGGTAGAGGGGATTATTCCACCTTC. Amino acid sequence: CASSGRGDYSTF.

The chain is built from TRBV4-1 and TRBJ2-7; D is perhaps TRBD1 or TRBD2 (7 bases each). Germline V gene lookup returns CDR1 MGHRA and CDR2 YSYEKL. Trimming left V 8 bases short and J 4 bases short, with 21 bases between. This CDR3 spans 15 amino acids. The chain's CDR3 is CASRIHQGGGYEQYF. DNA of the CDR3: TGCGCCAGCCGGATCCACCAGGGGGGGGGTTACGAGCAGTACTTC.

This rearrangement joins TRBV5-1 to TRBJ2-7, with 7 positions matching TRBD2. This CDR3 is 14 amino acids long. Germline lookup yields CDR1 SGHRS and CDR2 YFSETQ. Germline trimming cut 4 bases from V and 3 bases from J; bases unmatched to any gene: 7. The chain's CDR3 is CASSPGVAGYEQYF. The CDR3 DNA reads TGCGCCAGCAGCCCCGGGGTAGCGGGCTACGAGCAGTACTTC.

The chain employs TRBV12-3 or TRBV12-4 and TRBJ1-1; D not certain. The CDR3 runs to 13 residues. V was shortened by 3 bases and J by 4 bases, with 9 bases between the two germline ends. The CDR3 sequence is CASSFNTITEAFF. CDR3 in DNA: TGTGCCAGCAGTTTCAACACGATCACTGAAGCTTTCTTT.

V gene TRBV24-1 combines with J gene TRBJ1-2; D unresolved. With 4 bases removed from V and 4 bases from J, the gap between germline ends came to 12 bases. From germline, CDR1 is KGHDR and CDR2 SFDVKD. The CDR3 covers 14 residues. As DNA, the CDR3 is TGTGCCACCAGTGACTCAACTCAGGTCTATGGCTACACCTTC. This codes for CATSDSTQVYGYTF.

V is TRBV7-8 and J is TRBJ2-1, with 9 positions matching TRBD2. The CDR3 loop spans 16 amino acids. The ends lost 1 base at V and 7 bases at J; junction bases unmatched: 8. Germline CDR1 and CDR2: SGHVS and FQNEAQ. The CDR3 loop is CASSLVGGRAKNEQFF. Here the CDR3 DNA reads TGTGCCAGCAGCTTAGTGGGCGGGAGGGCGAAAAATGAGCAGTTCTTC.

V and J are TRBV5-6 and TRBJ2-7; 10 bases align to TRBD1. Germline trimming cut 1 base from V and 7 bases from J; bases unmatched to any gene: 11. CDR3 size: 16 residues. CDR1 and CDR2 from the germline V gene are SGHDT and YYEEEE. The CDR3 sequence is CASSLYGTGVFGEQYF. For the CDR3, the DNA is TGTGCCAGCAGCTTGTACGGGACAGGGGTTTTTGGGGAGCAGTACTTC.

The gene calls are TRBV30 and TRBJ1-1, with 8 bases lining up with TRBD1. This CDR3 has 13 residues. After removal of 4 bases from V and 11 bases from J, the junction contained 12 bases not matched to a gene. Germline loops: CDR1 GTSNPN, CDR2 SVGIG (reference sequence). In nucleotides, the CDR3 is TGTGCCTGGAACCAAGACAGGGGCGATCGCGCTTTCTTT. Amino acid sequence: CAWNQDRGDRAFF.

The chain employs TRBV19 and TRBJ1-1; D call uncertain. This CDR3 is 15 amino acids long. From germline, CDR1 is LNHDA and CDR2 SQIVND (reference sequence). Trimming shortened V by 5 bases and J by 1 base, and 14 bases separated the two germline ends. The CDR3 loop is CASSPRRGTNTEAFF. The CDR3 region has the DNA TGTGCCAGTAGTCCCAGGCGGGGTACGAACACTGAAGCTTTCTTT.

The chain employs TRBV27 and TRBJ1-2; D not resolved. The CDR3 runs 13 residues. In germline, CDR1 is MNHEY, CDR2 SMNVEV (reference sequence). V lost 6 bases to trimming and J lost 1 base, with 9 bases between them. CDR3: CASSPSLNYGYTF. The CDR3 bases are TGTGCCAGCAGCCCATCACTTAACTATGGCTACACCTTC.

The gene calls are TRBV3-1 (or the pseudogene TRBV3-2) and TRBJ1-1; D is undetermined. CDR1 LGHDT and CDR2 YNNKEL come from the germline V gene (reference sequence). Trimming removed 3 bases at V and 1 base at J, with 6 bases between. The CDR3 covers 13 residues. CDR3 nucleotide sequence: TGTGCCAGCAGCCATTGGGGGAACACTGAAGCTTTCTTT. It specifies CASSHWGNTEAFF.

V is TRBV5-1 and J is TRBJ1-1; D is unclear. This CDR3 has 14 residues. V lost 3 bases and J 1 base, leaving 10 bases between the germline ends. Germline V gene data show CDR1 as SGHRS and CDR2 as YFSETQ. CDR3 bases: TGCGCCAGCAGCTCCCAACAGACGAACACTGAAGCTTTCTTT. This codes for CASSSQQTNTEAFF.

V and J are TRBV24-1 and TRBJ1-4; no definite D call. The length of the CDR3 is 14 residues. Trimming stripped 4 bases from V and 8 bases from J, with 13 bases between. In germline, CDR1 is KGHDR, CDR2 SFDVKD. CDR3: CATSDPAGGEKLFF. CDR3 sequence (DNA): TGTGCCACCAGTGACCCGGCCGGCGGCGAAAAACTGTTTTTT.

V gene TRBV4-1 combines with J gene TRBJ2-1, with TRBD2 identical over 13 bases. The CDR3 is 15 residues long. Per germline, CDR1 MGHRA and CDR2 YSYEKL. The V segment lost 5 bases and the J segment 7 bases; nucleotides outside the gene matches: 5. CDR3 amino acids: CASSLLAGGGNEQFF. The CDR3 coding sequence is TGCGCCAGCAGCTTACTAGCGGGAGGGGGTAATGAGCAGTTCTTC.

This sequence joins TRBV28 and TRBJ1-6, with TRBD1 as a possible D gene (5 bases). The CDR3 has 16 amino acids. The germline CDR1 and CDR2 sequences are MDHEN and SYDVKM. Deletions cut 4 bases from V and 0 bases from J, with 10 bases between. The CDR3 is CASSYGHISYNSPLHF. The CDR3 DNA follows: TGTGCCAGCAGTTACGGACACATCTCCTATAATTCACCCCTCCACTTT.

The J gene is TRBJ2-7, the V gene TRBV4-1, with D unclear. The CDR3 is 14 residues long. The ends were cut back, 0 bases at V and 3 bases at J, with 9 bases in the middle. CDR1 MGHRA and CDR2 YSYEKL come from the germline V gene. The CDR3 sequence is CASSQDQRVYEQYF. The CDR3 bases are TGCGCCAGCAGCCAAGATCAACGGGTCTACGAGCAGTACTTC.

The J gene is TRBJ2-7, the V gene TRBV4-1; the D gene is possibly TRBD2 (6 bases). This CDR3 spans 13 amino acids. Trimming took off 3 bases at V and 4 bases at J, with 10 bases between the two ends. From germline, CDR1 is MGHRA and CDR2 YSYEKL. The CDR3 region has the DNA TGCGCCAGCAGCCACAAGGAGGGGTACGAGCAGTACTTC. This gives the protein CASSHKEGYEQYF.

V gene TRBV9 combines with J gene TRBJ2-1, with D tentatively TRBD2 (6 bases). V was shortened by 0 bases and J by 2 bases, with 9 bases between the two germline ends. Looked up from germline, CDR1 is SGDLS and CDR2 is YYNGEE. The CDR3 consists of 15 residues. CDR3 nucleotides: TGTGCCAGCAGCGTAGGAGCGGGTACCTACAATGAGCAGTTCTTC. Encoded protein: CASSVGAGTYNEQFF.

The chain couples TRBV6-2 or TRBV6-3 to TRBJ1-2, with a possible D match to TRBD1 (6 bases). The CDR3 contains 13 residues. V was trimmed by 6 bases and J by 7 bases, leaving 15 bases between them. CDR1 MNHEY and CDR2 SVGEGT come from the germline V gene. Here the CDR3 reads CASSLTGNSGYTF. Written as DNA, the CDR3 is TGTGCCAGCAGCCTTACAGGGAACAGTGGCTACACCTTC.

The V and J genes are TRBV19 and TRBJ1-6; D is possibly TRBD1 (5 bases). The V end lost 5 bases, the J end lost 0 bases, and 14 bases lay between the germline ends. This CDR3 is built from 17 residues. Germline V lookup: CDR1 LNHDA, CDR2 SQIVND (reference sequence). CDR3 DNA sequence: TGTGCCAGTAGTCCCGGGACGGGGAGCTCCTATAATTCACCCCTCCACTTT. Residues: CASSPGTGSSYNSPLHF.

The gene calls are TRBV24-1 and TRBJ1-3; no definite D call. In germline, CDR1 is KGHDR, CDR2 SFDVKD. The CDR3 runs 19 residues. Trimming removed 3 bases at V and 0 bases at J, with 20 bases between. CDR3 sequence reads: CATSDPAGRPLNSGNTIYF. DNA for the CDR3: TGTGCCACCAGTGATCCTGCCGGTCGACCACTCAACTCTGGAAACACCATATATTTT.

V usage is TRBV5-1 and J usage is TRBJ1-3, with 8 bases lining up with TRBD1. Germline trimming cut 7 bases from V and 2 bases from J; bases unmatched to any gene: 2. Germline V gene sequence: CDR1 SGHRS, CDR2 YFSETQ. The CDR3 runs to 13 residues. CDR3 loop: CASQDRAGNTIYF. CDR3 sequence (DNA): TGCGCCAGCCAGGACAGGGCTGGAAACACCATATATTTT.

This chain connects TRBV12-3 or TRBV12-4 to TRBJ1-2, with a weak D call TRBD1 (5 bases). Trimming removed 6 bases from V and 12 bases from J, with 20 bases in between. This CDR3 is built from 13 residues. The CDR3 region has the DNA TGTGCCAGCAGCCCTCCCGGGGCTTTCTGGCACACCTTC. Protein: CASSPPGAFWHTF.

The genes are TRBV6-5 and TRBJ2-7, with a tentative D call TRBD2 (5 bases). The CDR3 consists of 16 residues. The germline gives CDR1 MNHEY, CDR2 SVGAGI. V shed 0 bases and J shed 0 bases, with 12 bases lying between them. The CDR3 region is CASSYSGGPSSYEQYF. The CDR3 bases are TGTGCCAGCAGTTACTCGGGCGGGCCTAGCTCCTACGAGCAGTACTTC.

V usage is TRBV10-1 and J usage is TRBJ2-5, with D possibly matching TRBD1 (6 bases). Trimming removed 3 bases from V and 7 bases from J, with 15 bases in between. Germline V gene lookup returns CDR1 WNHNN and CDR2 SYGVQD (reference sequence). The CDR3 runs to 14 residues. CDR3 nucleotides: TGCGCCAGCAGTGACGCAGGGGACCGAGGGACCCAGTACTTC. It yields the protein CASSDAGDRGTQYF.

This chain joins TRBV6-5 and TRBJ2-7; TRBD2 might be the D (5 bases). Germline loops: CDR1 MNHEY, CDR2 SVGAGI. Trimming shortened V by 6 bases and J by 0 bases, and 12 bases separated the two germline ends. The CDR3 contains 14 residues. The CDR3: CASRNRGSSYEQYF. The DNA for the CDR3 is TGTGCCAGCAGGAACAGAGGGAGCTCCTACGAGCAGTACTTC.